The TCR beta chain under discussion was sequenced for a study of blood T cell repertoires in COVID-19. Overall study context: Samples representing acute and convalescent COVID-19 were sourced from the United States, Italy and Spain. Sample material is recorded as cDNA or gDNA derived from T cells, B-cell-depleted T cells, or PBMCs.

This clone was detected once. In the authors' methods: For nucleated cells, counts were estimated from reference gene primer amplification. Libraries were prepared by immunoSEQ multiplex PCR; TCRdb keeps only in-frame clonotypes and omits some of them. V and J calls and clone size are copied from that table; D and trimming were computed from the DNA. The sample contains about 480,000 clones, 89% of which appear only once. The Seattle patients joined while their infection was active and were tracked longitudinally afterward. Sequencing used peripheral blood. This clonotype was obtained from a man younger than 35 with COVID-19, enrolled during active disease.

The CDR3 spells CASSPQGRFQPQHF. The CDR3 DNA follows: TGTGCCAGCTCCCCCCAGGGAAGATTTCAGCCCCAGCATTTT. J is TRBJ1-5 and V is TRBV2, with a weak D call TRBD1 (5 bases). Trimming cost V 8 bases and J 6 bases, with 17 bases left between them. Germline CDR1 is SNHLY and CDR2 is FYNNEI. The CDR3 extends over 14 amino acids.